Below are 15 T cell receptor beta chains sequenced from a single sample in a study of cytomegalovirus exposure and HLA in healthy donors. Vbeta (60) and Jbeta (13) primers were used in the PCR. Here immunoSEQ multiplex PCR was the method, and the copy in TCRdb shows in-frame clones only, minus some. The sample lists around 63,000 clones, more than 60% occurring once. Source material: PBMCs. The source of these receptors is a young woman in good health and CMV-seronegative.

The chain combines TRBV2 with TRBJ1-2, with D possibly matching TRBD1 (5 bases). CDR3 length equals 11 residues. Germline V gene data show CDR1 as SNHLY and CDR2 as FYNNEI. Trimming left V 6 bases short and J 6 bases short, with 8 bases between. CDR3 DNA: TGTGCCAGCAGGTCGGGGGATGGCTACACCTTC. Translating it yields CASRSGDGYTF.

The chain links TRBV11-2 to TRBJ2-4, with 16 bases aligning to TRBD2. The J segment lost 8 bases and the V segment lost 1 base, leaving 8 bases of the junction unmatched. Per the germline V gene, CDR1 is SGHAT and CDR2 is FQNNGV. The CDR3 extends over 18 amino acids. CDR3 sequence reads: CASSLVGGTSGGADIQYF. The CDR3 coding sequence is TGTGCCAGCAGCTTAGTTGGAGGGACTAGCGGGGGGGCGGACATTCAGTACTTC.

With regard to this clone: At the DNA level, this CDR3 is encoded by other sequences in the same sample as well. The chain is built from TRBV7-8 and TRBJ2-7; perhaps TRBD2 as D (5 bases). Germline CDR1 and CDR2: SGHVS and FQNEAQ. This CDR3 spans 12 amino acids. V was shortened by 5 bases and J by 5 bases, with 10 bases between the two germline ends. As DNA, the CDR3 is TGTGCCAGCAGCCTTGGTAGCGACGAGCAGTACTTC. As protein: CASSLGSDEQYF.

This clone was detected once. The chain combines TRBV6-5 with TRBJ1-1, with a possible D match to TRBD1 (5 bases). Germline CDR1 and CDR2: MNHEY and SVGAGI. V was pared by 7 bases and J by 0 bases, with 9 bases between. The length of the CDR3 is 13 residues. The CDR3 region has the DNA TGTGCCAGCACCCCAGGGTTGAACACTGAAGCTTTCTTT. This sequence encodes CASTPGLNTEAFF.

DNA for the CDR3: TGCGCCAGCAGCACCCGACAGGGGACTGGTGGGGCCAACGTCCTGACTTTC. Its translation: CASSTRQGTGGANVLTF. This chain uses TRBV4-1 with TRBJ2-6, with 8 positions matching TRBD1. The CDR3 sequence is 17 residues long. The V gene end was trimmed by 5 bases and the J gene end by 3 bases; junction bases not matched to a gene: 9. Germline V gene data show CDR1 as MGHRA and CDR2 as YSYEKL.

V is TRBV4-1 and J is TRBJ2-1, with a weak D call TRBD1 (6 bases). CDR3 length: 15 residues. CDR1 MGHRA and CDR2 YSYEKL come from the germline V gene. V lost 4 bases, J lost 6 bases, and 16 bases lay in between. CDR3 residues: CASSPISGQINEQFF. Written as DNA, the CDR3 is TGCGCCAGCAGCCCAATCTCCGGACAGATCAATGAGCAGTTCTTC.

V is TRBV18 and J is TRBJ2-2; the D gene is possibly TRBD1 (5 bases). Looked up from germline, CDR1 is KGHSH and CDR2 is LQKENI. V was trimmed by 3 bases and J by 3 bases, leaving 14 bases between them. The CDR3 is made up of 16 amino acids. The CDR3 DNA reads TGTGCCAGCTCACCCCAGGAGACAGATTACACCGGGGAGCTGTTTTTT. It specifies CASSPQETDYTGELFF.

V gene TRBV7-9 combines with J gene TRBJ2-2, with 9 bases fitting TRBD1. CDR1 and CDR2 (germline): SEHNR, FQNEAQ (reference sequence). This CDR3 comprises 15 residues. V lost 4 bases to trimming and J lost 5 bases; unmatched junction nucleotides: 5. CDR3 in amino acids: CASSSGTGTTGELFF. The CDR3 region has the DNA TGTGCCAGCAGCTCCGGGACAGGGACGACCGGGGAGCTGTTTTTT.

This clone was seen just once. The CDR3 nucleotides are TGCGCCAGCAGCCAAGAAGTAGTCGGTGGTTACAATGAGCAGTTCTTC. It translates to CASSQEVVGGYNEQFF. This chain links TRBV4-3 with TRBJ2-1; D remains ambiguous. This CDR3 contains 16 residues. CDR1 and CDR2 (germline): LGHNA, YSLEER. Trimming left V 0 bases short and J 4 bases short, with 13 bases between.

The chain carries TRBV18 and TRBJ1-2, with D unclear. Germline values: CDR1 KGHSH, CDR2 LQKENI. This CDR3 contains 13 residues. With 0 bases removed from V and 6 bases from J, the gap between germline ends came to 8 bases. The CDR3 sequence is CASSPPGYDGYTF. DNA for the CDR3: TGTGCCAGCTCACCACCCGGGTACGATGGCTACACCTTC.

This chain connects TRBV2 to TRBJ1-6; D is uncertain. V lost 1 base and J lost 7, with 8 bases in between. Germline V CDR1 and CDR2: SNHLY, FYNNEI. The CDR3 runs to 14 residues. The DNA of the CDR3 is TGTGCCAGCAGTGAAGGGCGGCCCAATTCACCCCTCCACTTT. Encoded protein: CASSEGRPNSPLHF.

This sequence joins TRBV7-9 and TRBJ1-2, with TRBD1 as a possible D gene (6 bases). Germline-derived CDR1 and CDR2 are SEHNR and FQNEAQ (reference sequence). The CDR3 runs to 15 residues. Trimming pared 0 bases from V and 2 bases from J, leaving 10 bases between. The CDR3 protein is CASSLALTGNYGYTF. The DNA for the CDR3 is TGTGCCAGCAGCTTAGCTTTAACAGGGAACTATGGCTACACCTTC.

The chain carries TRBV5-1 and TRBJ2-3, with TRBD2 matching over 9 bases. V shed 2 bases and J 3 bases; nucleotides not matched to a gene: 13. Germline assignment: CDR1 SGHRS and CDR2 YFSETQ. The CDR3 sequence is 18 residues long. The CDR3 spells CASSFPPGRGGLTDTQYF. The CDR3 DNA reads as TGCGCCAGCAGCTTTCCCCCCGGGCGGGGGGGCCTAACAGATACGCAGTATTTT.

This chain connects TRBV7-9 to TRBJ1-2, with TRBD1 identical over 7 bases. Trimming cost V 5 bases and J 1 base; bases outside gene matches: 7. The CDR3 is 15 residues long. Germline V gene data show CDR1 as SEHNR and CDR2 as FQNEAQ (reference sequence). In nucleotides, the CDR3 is TGTGCCAGCAGCGGGGGACAGATACATAACTATGGCTACACCTTC. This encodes CASSGGQIHNYGYTF. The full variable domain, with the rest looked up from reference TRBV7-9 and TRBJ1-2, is DTGVSQNPRHKITKRGQNVTFRCDPISEHNRLYWYRQTLGQGPEFLTYFQNEAQLEKSRLLSDRFSAERPKGSFSTLEIQRTEQGDSAMYLCASSGGQIHNYGYTFGSGTRLTVV.

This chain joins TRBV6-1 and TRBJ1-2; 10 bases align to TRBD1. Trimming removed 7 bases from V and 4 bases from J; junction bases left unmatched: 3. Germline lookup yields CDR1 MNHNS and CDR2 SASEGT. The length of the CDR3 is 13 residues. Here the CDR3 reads CASKGTGAYGYTF. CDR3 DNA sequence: TGTGCCAGCAAAGGGACAGGGGCCTATGGCTACACCTTC.